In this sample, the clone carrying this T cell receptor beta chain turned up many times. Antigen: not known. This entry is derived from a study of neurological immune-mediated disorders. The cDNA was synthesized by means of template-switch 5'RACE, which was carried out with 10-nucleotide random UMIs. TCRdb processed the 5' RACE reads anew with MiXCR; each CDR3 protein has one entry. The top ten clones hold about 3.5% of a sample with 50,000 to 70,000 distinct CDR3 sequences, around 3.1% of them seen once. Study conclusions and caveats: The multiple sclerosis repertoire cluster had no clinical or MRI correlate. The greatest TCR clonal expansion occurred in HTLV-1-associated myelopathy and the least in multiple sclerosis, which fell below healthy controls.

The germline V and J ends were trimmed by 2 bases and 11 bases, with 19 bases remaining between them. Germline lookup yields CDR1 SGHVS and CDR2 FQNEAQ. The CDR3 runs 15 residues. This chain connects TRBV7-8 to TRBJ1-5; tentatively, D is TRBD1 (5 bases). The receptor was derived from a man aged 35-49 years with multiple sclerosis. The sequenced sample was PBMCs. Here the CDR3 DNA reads TGTGCCAGCAGCTTAAAAAGGGGTTTACTCGTGGCCCAGCATTTT. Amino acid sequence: CASSLKRGLLVAQHF.